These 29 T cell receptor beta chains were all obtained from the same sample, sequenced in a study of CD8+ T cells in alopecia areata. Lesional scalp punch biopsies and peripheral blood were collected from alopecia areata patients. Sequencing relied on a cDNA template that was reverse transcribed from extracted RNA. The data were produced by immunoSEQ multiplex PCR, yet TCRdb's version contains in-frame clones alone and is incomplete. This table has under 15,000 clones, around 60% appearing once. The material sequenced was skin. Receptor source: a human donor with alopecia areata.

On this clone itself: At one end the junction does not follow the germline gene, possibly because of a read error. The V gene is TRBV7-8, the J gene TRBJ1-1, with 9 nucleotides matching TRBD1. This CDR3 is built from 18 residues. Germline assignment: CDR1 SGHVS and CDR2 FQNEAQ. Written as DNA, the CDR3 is TGTGCCAGCAGCTGGACAGGGGAGGTTACCCTGATGAACATTGAAGCTTTCTTT. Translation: CASSWTGEVTLMNIEAFF.

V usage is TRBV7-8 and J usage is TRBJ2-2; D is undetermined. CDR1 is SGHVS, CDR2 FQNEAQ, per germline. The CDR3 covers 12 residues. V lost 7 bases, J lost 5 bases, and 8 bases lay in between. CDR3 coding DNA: TGTGCCAGCACAAGACATACCGGGGAGCTGTTTTTT. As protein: CASTRHTGELFF. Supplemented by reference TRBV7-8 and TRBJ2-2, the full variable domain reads GAGVSQSPRYKVAKRGQDVALRCDPISGHVSLFWYQQALGQGPEFLTYFQNEAQLDKSGLPSDRFFAERPEGSVSTLKIQRTQQEDSAVYLCASTRHTGELFFGEGSRLTVL.

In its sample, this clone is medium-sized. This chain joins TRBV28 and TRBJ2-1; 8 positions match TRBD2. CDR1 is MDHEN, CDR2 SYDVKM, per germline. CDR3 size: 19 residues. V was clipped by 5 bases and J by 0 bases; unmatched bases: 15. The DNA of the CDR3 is TGTGCCAGCAGTCCCCCAGGAGGACTAGCCCCGAGCTCCTACAATGAGCAGTTCTTC. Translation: CASSPPGGLAPSSYNEQFF.

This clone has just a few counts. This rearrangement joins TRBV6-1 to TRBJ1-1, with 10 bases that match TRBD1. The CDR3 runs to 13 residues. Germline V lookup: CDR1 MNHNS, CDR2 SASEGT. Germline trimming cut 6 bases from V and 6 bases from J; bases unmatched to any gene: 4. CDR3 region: CASRTGQGSEAFF. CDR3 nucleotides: TGTGCCAGCAGAACGGGACAGGGGTCTGAAGCTTTCTTT.

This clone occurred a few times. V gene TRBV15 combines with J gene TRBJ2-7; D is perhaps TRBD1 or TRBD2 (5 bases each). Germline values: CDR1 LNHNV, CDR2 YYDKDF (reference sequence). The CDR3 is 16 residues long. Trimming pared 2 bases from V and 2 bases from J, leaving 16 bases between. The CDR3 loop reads CATSRFEGSTTYEQYF. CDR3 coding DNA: TGTGCCACCAGCAGATTCGAGGGGTCCACAACCTACGAGCAGTACTTC.

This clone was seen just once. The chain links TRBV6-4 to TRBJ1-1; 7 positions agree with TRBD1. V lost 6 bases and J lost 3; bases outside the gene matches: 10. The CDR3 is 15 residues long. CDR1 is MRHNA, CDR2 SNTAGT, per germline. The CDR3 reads CASREADREDTEAFF. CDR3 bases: TGTGCCAGCAGAGAAGCCGACAGGGAGGACACTGAAGCTTTCTTT.

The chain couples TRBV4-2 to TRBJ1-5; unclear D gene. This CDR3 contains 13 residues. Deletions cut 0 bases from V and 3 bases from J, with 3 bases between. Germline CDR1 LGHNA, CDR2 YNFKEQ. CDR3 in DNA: TGTGCCAGCAGCCAAGACCTCAATCAGCCCCAGCATTTT. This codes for CASSQDLNQPQHF.

This CDR3 reads CASSQAGGLSSYNEQFF. DNA for the CDR3: TGTGCCAGCAGCCAAGCGGGAGGGCTATCCTCCTACAATGAGCAGTTCTTC. The chain carries TRBV7-9 and TRBJ2-1, with 10 bases lining up with TRBD2. CDR1 SEHNR and CDR2 FQNEAQ come from the germline V gene (reference sequence). Trimming cost V 5 bases and J 0 bases; bases outside gene matches: 7. The CDR3 spans 17 residues.

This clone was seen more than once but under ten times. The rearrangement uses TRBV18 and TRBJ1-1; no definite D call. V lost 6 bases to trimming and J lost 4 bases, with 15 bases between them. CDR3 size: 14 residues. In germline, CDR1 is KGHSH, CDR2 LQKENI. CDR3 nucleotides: TGTGCCAGCTCTCCGGACCTCCAGGCCACTGAAGCTTTCTTT. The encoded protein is CASSPDLQATEAFF.

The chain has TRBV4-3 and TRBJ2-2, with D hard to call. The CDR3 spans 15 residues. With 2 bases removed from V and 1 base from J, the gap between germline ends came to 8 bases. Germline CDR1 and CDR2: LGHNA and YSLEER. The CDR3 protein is CASSQSFGNTGELFF. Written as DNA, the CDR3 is TGCGCCAGCAGCCAAAGCTTTGGGAACACCGGGGAGCTGTTTTTT.

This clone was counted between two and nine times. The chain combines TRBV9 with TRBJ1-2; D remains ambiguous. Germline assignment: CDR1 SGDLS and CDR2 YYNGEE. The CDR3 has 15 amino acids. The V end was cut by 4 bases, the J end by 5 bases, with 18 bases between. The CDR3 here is CASSSRSLEGYGYTF. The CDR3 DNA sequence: TGTGCCAGCAGCTCTAGGTCCCTGGAGGGATATGGCTACACCTTC. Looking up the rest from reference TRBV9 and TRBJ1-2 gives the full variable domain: DSGVTQTPKHLITATGQRVTLRCSPRSGDLSVYWYQQSLDQGLQFLIQYYNGEERAKGNILERFSAQQFPDLHSELNLSSLELGDSALYFCASSSRSLEGYGYTFGSGTRLTVV.

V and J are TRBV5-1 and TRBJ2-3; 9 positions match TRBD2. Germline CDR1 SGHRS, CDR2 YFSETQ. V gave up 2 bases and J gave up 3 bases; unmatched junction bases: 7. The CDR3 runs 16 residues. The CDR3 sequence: CASSFMPGLATDTQYF. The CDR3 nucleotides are TGCGCCAGCAGCTTTATGCCGGGACTAGCAACAGATACGCAGTATTTT.

In DNA form, the CDR3 reads TGTGCCAGCAGCCTACGACAGGGGTGGGGCTCCTACAATGAGCAGTTCTTC. Translating it yields CASSLRQGWGSYNEQFF. The chain is built from TRBV7-8 and TRBJ2-1, with 8 bases matching TRBD1. Germline CDR1 and CDR2: SGHVS and FQNEAQ. V gave up 5 bases and J gave up 0 bases; unmatched junction bases: 9. This CDR3 has 17 residues. The whole variable domain, remainder taken from reference TRBV7-8 and TRBJ2-1, is GAGVSQSPRYKVAKRGQDVALRCDPISGHVSLFWYQQALGQGPEFLTYFQNEAQLDKSGLPSDRFFAERPEGSVSTLKIQRTQQEDSAVYLCASSLRQGWGSYNEQFFGPGTRLTVL.

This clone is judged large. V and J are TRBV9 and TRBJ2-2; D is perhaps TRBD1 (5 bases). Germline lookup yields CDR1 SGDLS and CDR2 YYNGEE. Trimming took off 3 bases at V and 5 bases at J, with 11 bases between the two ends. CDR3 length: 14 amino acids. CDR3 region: CASSATRVTGELFF. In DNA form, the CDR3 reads TGTGCCAGCAGCGCCACCAGGGTTACCGGGGAGCTGTTTTTT.

The DNA of the CDR3 is TGCGCCAGCAGCCAGGACACGAACTCCTACGAGCAGTACTTC. Its translation: CASSQDTNSYEQYF. V gene TRBV5-1 combines with J gene TRBJ2-7; a possible D gene is TRBD1 (5 bases). The CDR3 sequence is 14 residues long. The V and J ends lost 4 bases and 0 bases respectively, with 11 bases between them. Per the germline V gene, CDR1 is SGHRS and CDR2 is YFSETQ.

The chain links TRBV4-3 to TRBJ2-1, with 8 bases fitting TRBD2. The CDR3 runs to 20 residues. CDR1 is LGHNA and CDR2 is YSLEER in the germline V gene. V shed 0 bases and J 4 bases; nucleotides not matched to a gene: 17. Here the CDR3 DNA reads TGCGCCAGCAGCCAAGATTGGCCTCCTAGCGGGCAGGCGAATTACAATGAGCAGTTCTTC. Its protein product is CASSQDWPPSGQANYNEQFF.

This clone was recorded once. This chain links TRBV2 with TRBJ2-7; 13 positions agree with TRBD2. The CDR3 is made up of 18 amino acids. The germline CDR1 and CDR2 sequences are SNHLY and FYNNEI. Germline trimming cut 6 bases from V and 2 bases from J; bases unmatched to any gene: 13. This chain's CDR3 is CASSKHPPGTSGTYEQYF. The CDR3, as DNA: TGTGCCAGCAGCAAACACCCCCCGGGGACTAGCGGGACCTACGAGCAGTACTTC.

The CDR3 region has the DNA TGTGCCAGCAGTTTACGGGCAGGGATCCTTAGCAATCAGCCCCAGCATTTT. Translated, it gives CASSLRAGILSNQPQHF. V gene TRBV27 combines with J gene TRBJ1-5; TRBD1 might be the D (5 bases). The V gene lost 2 bases and the J gene lost 0 bases, with 14 bases spanning the gap. From germline, CDR1 is MNHEY and CDR2 SMNVEV (reference sequence). This CDR3 region has 17 residues.

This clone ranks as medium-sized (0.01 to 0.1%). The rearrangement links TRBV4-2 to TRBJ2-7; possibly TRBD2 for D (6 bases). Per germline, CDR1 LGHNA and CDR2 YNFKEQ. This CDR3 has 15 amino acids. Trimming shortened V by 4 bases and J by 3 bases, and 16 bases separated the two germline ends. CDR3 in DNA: TGTGCCAGCAGCCTTTACCGGGACTCCCTCTACGAGCAGTACTTC. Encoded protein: CASSLYRDSLYEQYF.

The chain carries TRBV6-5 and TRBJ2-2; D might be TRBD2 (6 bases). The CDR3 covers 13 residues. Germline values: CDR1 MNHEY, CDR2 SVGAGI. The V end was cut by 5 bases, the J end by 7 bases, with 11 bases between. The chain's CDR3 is CASSVEGGGELFF. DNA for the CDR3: TGTGCCAGCAGTGTGGAGGGCGGCGGGGAGCTGTTTTTT.

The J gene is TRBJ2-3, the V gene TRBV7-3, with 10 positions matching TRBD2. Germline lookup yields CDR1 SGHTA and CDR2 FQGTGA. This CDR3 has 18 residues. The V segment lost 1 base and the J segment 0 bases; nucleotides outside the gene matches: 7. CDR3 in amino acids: CASSLIPSGSGSTDTQYF. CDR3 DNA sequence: TGTGCCAGCAGCTTAATCCCTAGCGGGAGTGGTAGCACAGATACGCAGTATTTT.

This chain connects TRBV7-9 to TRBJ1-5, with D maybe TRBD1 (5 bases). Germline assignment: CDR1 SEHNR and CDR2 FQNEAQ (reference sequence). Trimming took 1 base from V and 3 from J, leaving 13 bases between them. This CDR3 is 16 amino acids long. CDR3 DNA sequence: TGTGCCAGCAGCTTAGGTCCAGGGCGCATCAATCAGCCCCAGCATTTT. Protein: CASSLGPGRINQPQHF.

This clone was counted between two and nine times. The CDR3 sequence: CASSATYQPQHF. DNA for the CDR3: TGTGCCAGTAGTGCTACTTATCAGCCCCAGCATTTT. The rearrangement uses TRBV19 and TRBJ1-5; D not resolved. Deletions cut 5 bases from V and 5 bases from J, with 7 bases between. There are 12 residues in the CDR3. CDR1 LNHDA and CDR2 SQIVND come from the germline V gene (reference sequence). Filled out from reference TRBV19 and TRBJ1-5, the complete variable domain reads DGGITQSPKYLFRKEGQNVTLSCEQNLNHDAMYWYRQDPGQGLRLIYYSQIVNDFQKGDIAEGYSVSREKKESFPLTVTSAQKNPTAFYLCASSATYQPQHFGDGTRLSIL.

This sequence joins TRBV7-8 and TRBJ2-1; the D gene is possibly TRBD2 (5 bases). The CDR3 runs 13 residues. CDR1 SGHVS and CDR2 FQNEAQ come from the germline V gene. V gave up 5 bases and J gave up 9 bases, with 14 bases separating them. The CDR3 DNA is TGTGCCAGCAGCCGTGACTATCCGGCTGAGCAGTTCTTC. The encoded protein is CASSRDYPAEQFF. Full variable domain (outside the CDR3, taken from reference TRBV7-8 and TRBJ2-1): GAGVSQSPRYKVAKRGQDVALRCDPISGHVSLFWYQQALGQGPEFLTYFQNEAQLDKSGLPSDRFFAERPEGSVSTLKIQRTQQEDSAVYLCASSRDYPAEQFFGPGTRLTVL.

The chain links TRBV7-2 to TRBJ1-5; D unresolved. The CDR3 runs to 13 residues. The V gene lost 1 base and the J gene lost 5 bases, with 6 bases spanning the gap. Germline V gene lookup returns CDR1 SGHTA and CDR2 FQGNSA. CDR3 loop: CASSLVQDQPQHF. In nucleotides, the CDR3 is TGTGCCAGCAGCTTAGTGCAGGATCAGCCCCAGCATTTT.

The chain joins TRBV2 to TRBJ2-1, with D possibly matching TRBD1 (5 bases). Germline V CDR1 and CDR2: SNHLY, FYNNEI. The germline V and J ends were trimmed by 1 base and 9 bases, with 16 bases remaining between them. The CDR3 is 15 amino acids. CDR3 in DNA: TGTGCCAGCAGTGAAGGGGGCCGGCTAGTCCCTGAGCAGTTCTTC. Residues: CASSEGGRLVPEQFF.

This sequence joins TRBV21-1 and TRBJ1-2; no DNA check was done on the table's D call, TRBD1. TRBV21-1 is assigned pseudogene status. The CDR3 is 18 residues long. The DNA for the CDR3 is TGTGCCAGCAGCAAAGCGCTGAGACAGGGTGTTCCCGACTATGGCTACACCTTC. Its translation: CASSKALRQGVPDYGYTF.

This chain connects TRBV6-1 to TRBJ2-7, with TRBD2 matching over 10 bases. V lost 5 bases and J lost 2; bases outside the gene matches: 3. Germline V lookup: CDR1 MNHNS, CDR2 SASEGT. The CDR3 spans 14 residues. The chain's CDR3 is CASSIAGGTYEQYF. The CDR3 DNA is TGTGCCAGCAGTATAGCGGGAGGTACCTACGAGCAGTACTTC.

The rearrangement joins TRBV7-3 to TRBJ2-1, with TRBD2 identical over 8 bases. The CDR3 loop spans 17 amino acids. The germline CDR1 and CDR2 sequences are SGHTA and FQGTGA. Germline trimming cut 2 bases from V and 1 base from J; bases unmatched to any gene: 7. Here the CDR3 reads CASSLSPLAGSYNEQFF. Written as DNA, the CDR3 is TGTGCCAGCAGCTTATCGCCCCTAGCGGGTTCCTACAATGAGCAGTTCTTC. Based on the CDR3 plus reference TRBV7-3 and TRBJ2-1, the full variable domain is GAGVSQTPSNKVTEKGKYVELRCDPISGHTALYWYRQSLGQGPEFLIYFQGTGAADDSGLPNDRFFAVRPEGSVSTLKIQRTERGDSAVYLCASSLSPLAGSYNEQFFGPGTRLTVL.